A single sample is the source of the 30 T cell receptor beta chains below, sequenced in a study of blood T cell repertoires in COVID-19. Data came from immunoSEQ multiplex PCR; TCRdb stores just in-frame clones and leaves some out. Here the sample spans around 140,000 clones, nearly 90% being singletons. The sequencing input was peripheral blood. The receptor set was obtained from a man aged 65 to 85 with acute or convalescent COVID-19.

This clone is a singleton in its sample. J is TRBJ1-4 and V is TRBV27, with TRBD1 as a possible D gene (6 bases). The CDR3 is 11 amino acids. V lost 4 bases, J lost 14 bases, and 11 bases lay in between. The germline V gene encodes CDR1 MNHEY and CDR2 SMNVEV (reference sequence). This chain's CDR3 is CASSSGQNLFF. For the CDR3, the DNA is TGTGCCAGCAGTTCCGGACAGAATCTGTTTTTT. Full variable domain (missing parts from reference TRBV27 and TRBJ1-4): EAQVTQNPRYLITVTGKKLTVTCSQNMNHEYMSWYRQDPGLGLRQIYYSMNVEVTDKGDVPEGYKVSRKEKRNFPLILESPSPNQTSLYFCASSSGQNLFFGSGTQLSVL.

This clone was seen more than once but under ten times. The chain couples TRBV5-1 to TRBJ1-3; D remains unclear. Per germline, CDR1 SGHRS and CDR2 YFSETQ. The V end was cut by 4 bases, the J end by 8 bases, with 13 bases between. The CDR3 runs 13 residues. This CDR3 reads CASSVDAGDTIYF. The CDR3 region has the DNA TGCGCCAGCAGCGTAGACGCCGGAGACACCATATATTTT.

The chain links TRBV5-1 to TRBJ1-3, with TRBD1 matching over 8 bases. V was clipped by 3 bases and J by 0 bases; unmatched bases: 11. This CDR3 comprises 18 residues. Per the germline V gene, CDR1 is SGHRS and CDR2 is YFSETQ. The CDR3 DNA sequence: TGCGCCAGCAGCTCCGGACAGGGTCCCACTGTCTCTGGAAACACCATATATTTT. Its translation: CASSSGQGPTVSGNTIYF.

The chain links TRBV3-1 (or the pseudogene TRBV3-2) to TRBJ1-2; D uncertain. Germline CDR1 reads LGHDT; CDR2 reads YNNKEL (reference sequence). V lost 0 bases and J 0 bases, leaving 11 bases between the germline ends. The CDR3 extends over 16 amino acids. The CDR3 reads CASSQDLARANYGYTF. In nucleotides, the CDR3 is TGTGCCAGCAGCCAAGATCTCGCCCGAGCTAACTATGGCTACACCTTC.

The chain combines TRBV6-5 with TRBJ2-7; tentative D call: TRBD1 (5 bases). V lost 0 bases to trimming and J lost 2 bases, with 8 bases between them. CDR1 MNHEY and CDR2 SVGAGI come from the germline V gene. The CDR3 extends over 14 amino acids. The CDR3: CASSYSRTTYEQYF. The CDR3 DNA reads TGTGCCAGCAGTTACTCGCGGACAACCTACGAGCAGTACTTC.

In DNA, the CDR3 is TGTGCCAGCAGTTACGGGAGGGGGGGAGGCTACGAGCAGTACTTC. It is translated as CASSYGRGGGYEQYF. This chain links TRBV6-5 with TRBJ2-7, with TRBD2 as a possible D gene (7 bases). Deletions cut 2 bases from V and 3 bases from J, with 14 bases between. There are 15 residues in the CDR3. From germline, CDR1 is MNHEY and CDR2 SVGAGI.

This sequence joins TRBV5-1 and TRBJ1-1; D gene unclear. Germline V gives CDR1 SGHRS, CDR2 YFSETQ. The V gene lost 4 bases and the J gene lost 1 base, with 8 bases spanning the gap. The CDR3 spans 13 residues. CDR3 nucleotide sequence: TGCGCCAGCAGCCGCCTAGGGAACACTGAAGCTTTCTTT. The encoded protein is CASSRLGNTEAFF.

The chain links TRBV25-1 to TRBJ1-2; tentatively, D is TRBD1 (6 bases). CDR1 MGHDK and CDR2 SYGVNS come from the germline V gene. The CDR3 totals 13 residues. Trimming pared 5 bases from V and 8 bases from J, leaving 15 bases between. CDR3 in DNA: TGTGCCAGCAGTCGCCAGGGGCGCGTGGGCTACACCTTC. As protein: CASSRQGRVGYTF.

V gene TRBV3-1 (or the pseudogene TRBV3-2) combines with J gene TRBJ2-1; D may be TRBD2 (5 bases). V lost 3 bases and J lost 6, with 9 bases in between. The CDR3 loop spans 13 amino acids. Germline CDR1 and CDR2: LGHDT and YNNKEL (reference sequence). The CDR3 spells CASSHSGVNEQFF. The CDR3 region has the DNA TGTGCCAGCAGCCATTCCGGGGTCAATGAGCAGTTCTTC.

This clone appeared a single time. The rearrangement uses TRBV5-8 and TRBJ1-3; D is uncertain. Per germline, CDR1 SGHTS and CDR2 YDEGEE. This CDR3 contains 12 residues. The ends were cut back, 1 base at V and 3 bases at J, with 2 bases in the middle. CDR3 loop: CASSLRGNTIYF. CDR3 in DNA: TGTGCCAGCAGCTTGCGTGGAAACACCATATATTTT.

The gene calls are TRBV5-1 and TRBJ1-1; 8 bases are shared with TRBD1. Germline-derived CDR1 and CDR2 are SGHRS and YFSETQ. The J segment lost 4 bases and the V segment lost 5 bases, leaving 7 bases of the junction unmatched. The CDR3 is 14 residues long. CDR3 amino acids: CASSPPTGGTEAFF. CDR3 coding DNA: TGCGCCAGCAGTCCCCCCACAGGGGGCACTGAAGCTTTCTTT.

The gene calls are TRBV3-1 (or the pseudogene TRBV3-2) and TRBJ1-2; D is unresolved. The CDR3 extends over 14 amino acids. Germline V gene lookup returns CDR1 LGHDT and CDR2 YNNKEL (reference sequence). With 4 bases removed from V and 7 bases from J, the gap between germline ends came to 16 bases. CDR3 bases: TGTGCCAGCAGCCGATCAAATTACAGAGTTGGCTACACCTTC. Amino acids: CASSRSNYRVGYTF.

The chain recombines TRBV28 with TRBJ1-5; TRBD1 might be the D (6 bases). V dropped 11 bases and J dropped 6 bases, with 14 bases sitting between them. The CDR3 runs 12 residues. From germline, CDR1 is MDHEN and CDR2 SYDVKM. The CDR3 loop reads CAGQGGIQPQHF. In DNA form, the CDR3 reads TGTGCCGGCCAAGGGGGAATTCAGCCCCAGCATTTT.

This clone was recorded only once. This sequence joins TRBV5-1 and TRBJ2-3; D might be TRBD1 (6 bases). This CDR3 is built from 16 residues. Trimming stripped 5 bases from V and 1 base from J, with 17 bases between. Germline V gene data show CDR1 as SGHRS and CDR2 as YFSETQ. CDR3 coding DNA: TGCGCCAGCAGTCTCCTACAGGGTAGGGGCACAGATACGCAGTATTTT. It translates to CASSLLQGRGTDTQYF.

The CDR3 sequence: CASSPYSNRGFTEAFF. The CDR3 nucleotides read TGTGCCAGCAGCCCCTATAGCAACAGGGGGTTCACTGAAGCTTTCTTT. The chain is built from TRBV3-1 (or the pseudogene TRBV3-2) and TRBJ1-1; 8 bases line up with TRBD1. CDR1 and CDR2 from the germline V gene are LGHDT and YNNKEL (reference sequence). This CDR3 spans 16 amino acids. The V gene end was trimmed by 4 bases and the J gene end by 4 bases; junction bases not matched to a gene: 11.

The V and J genes are TRBV3-1 (or the pseudogene TRBV3-2) and TRBJ1-2; D uncertain. The CDR3 totals 12 residues. Germline-derived CDR1 and CDR2 are LGHDT and YNNKEL (reference sequence). V was trimmed by 1 base and J by 5 bases, leaving 5 bases between them. CDR3 nucleotide sequence: TGTGCCAGCAGCCAAGGAGGGTATGGCTACACCTTC. It codes for CASSQGGYGYTF.

The chain recombines TRBV2 with TRBJ1-2, with D hard to call. CDR3 length equals 14 residues. Per germline, CDR1 SNHLY and CDR2 FYNNEI. The V and J ends lost 3 bases and 2 bases respectively, with 10 bases between them. As DNA, the CDR3 is TGTGCCAGCAGTGATCGTCAGGTGAACTATGGCTACACCTTC. Translating it yields CASSDRQVNYGYTF.

V gene TRBV9 combines with J gene TRBJ2-1, with TRBD1 as a possible D gene (6 bases). The CDR3 is made up of 13 amino acids. The V and J ends lost 4 bases and 11 bases respectively, with 16 bases between them. From germline, CDR1 is SGDLS and CDR2 YYNGEE. The CDR3 region has the DNA TGTGCCAGCAGCCTCCAAAGGGACACCAAGCAGTTCTTC. Translating gives CASSLQRDTKQFF.

This chain connects TRBV10-2 to TRBJ1-1; D may be TRBD1 (6 bases). Germline-derived CDR1 and CDR2 are WSHSY and SAAADI. V was pared by 2 bases and J by 1 base, with 20 bases between. This CDR3 has 18 residues. CDR3 in amino acids: CASSENGGWAGENTEAFF. CDR3 in DNA: TGCGCCAGCAGTGAGAACGGGGGGTGGGCAGGGGAGAACACTGAAGCTTTCTTT.

This sequence joins TRBV5-1 and TRBJ2-1; the D gene is possibly TRBD2 (6 bases). V dropped 4 bases and J dropped 3 bases, with 14 bases sitting between them. Germline lookup yields CDR1 SGHRS and CDR2 YFSETQ. There are 15 residues in the CDR3. In DNA, the CDR3 is TGCGCCAGCAGCGCCCTCGGGGGTAGCTACAATGAGCAGTTCTTC. Its protein is CASSALGGSYNEQFF.

The chain recombines TRBV7-9 with TRBJ1-3; D is unclear. Germline CDR1 is SEHNR and CDR2 is FQNEAQ (reference sequence). CDR3 length equals 13 residues. With 8 bases removed from V and 0 bases from J, the gap between germline ends came to 8 bases. This CDR3 is CASGHSSGNTIYF. CDR3 coding DNA: TGTGCCAGCGGCCACAGCTCTGGAAACACCATATATTTT.

This chain uses TRBV11-2 with TRBJ1-5, with 10 bases fitting TRBD1. Looked up from germline, CDR1 is SGHAT and CDR2 is FQNNGV. This CDR3 comprises 16 residues. After removal of 1 base from V and 1 base from J, the junction contained 1 base not matched to a gene. The CDR3 sequence is CASSLGQGASNQPQHF. The CDR3 nucleotides read TGTGCCAGCAGCTTAGGACAGGGGGCAAGCAATCAGCCCCAGCATTTT.

By sample share, this clone is medium-sized. This chain uses TRBV9 with TRBJ2-5, with a possible D match to TRBD2 (7 bases). V was shortened by 3 bases and J by 2 bases, with 17 bases between the two germline ends. This CDR3 comprises 16 residues. From germline, CDR1 is SGDLS and CDR2 YYNGEE. CDR3 region: CASSEEGRGYQETQYF. DNA for the CDR3: TGTGCCAGCAGCGAAGAAGGGAGGGGGTATCAAGAGACCCAGTACTTC.

The chain couples TRBV19 to TRBJ2-3, with 9 bases that match TRBD2. CDR3 length equals 15 residues. Germline V CDR1 and CDR2: LNHDA, SQIVND (reference sequence). With V trimmed by 4 bases and J by 2 bases, 4 bases remained unmatched. The CDR3 sequence: CASSKPSGDTDTQYF. Here the CDR3 DNA reads TGTGCCAGTAGTAAGCCTAGCGGGGACACAGATACGCAGTATTTT. Drawing the rest from reference TRBV19 and TRBJ2-3, the complete variable domain is DGGITQSPKYLFRKEGQNVTLSCEQNLNHDAMYWYRQDPGQGLRLIYYSQIVNDFQKGDIAEGYSVSREKKESFPLTVTSAQKNPTAFYLCASSKPSGDTDTQYFGPGTRLTVL.

This clone was picked up one time. This chain joins TRBV6-5 and TRBJ2-5, with D perhaps matching TRBD1 (6 bases). The V end lost 5 bases, the J end lost 5 bases, and 15 bases lay between the germline ends. The CDR3 sequence is 14 residues long. Germline V gene data show CDR1 as MNHEY and CDR2 as SVGAGI. The CDR3 protein is CASSRNRVRETQYF. As DNA, the CDR3 is TGTGCCAGCAGTCGAAACAGGGTTCGGGAGACCCAGTACTTC.

The gene calls are TRBV7-9 and TRBJ2-3; D unclear. Germline CDR1 SEHNR, CDR2 FQNEAQ (reference sequence). V lost 1 base and J lost 6, with 14 bases in between. This CDR3 spans 15 amino acids. As DNA, the CDR3 is TGTGCCAGCAGCTTAGAGAGGAGCCGTGTTGATACGCAGTATTTT. Translated, it gives CASSLERSRVDTQYF. Together with reference TRBV7-9 and TRBJ2-3, the CDR3 gives the full variable domain: DTGVSQNPRHKITKRGQNVTFRCDPISEHNRLYWYRQTLGQGPEFLTYFQNEAQLEKSRLLSDRFSAERPKGSFSTLEIQRTEQGDSAMYLCASSLERSRVDTQYFGPGTRLTVL.

V and J are TRBV2 and TRBJ1-4; no reliable D call. The V gene lost 7 bases and the J gene lost 8 bases, with 20 bases spanning the gap. CDR1 is SNHLY and CDR2 is FYNNEI in the germline V gene. The CDR3 has 15 residues. The CDR3 DNA is TGTGCCAGCAACTATAACAGCCTAGCAATAGAAAAACTGTTTTTT. Translation: CASNYNSLAIEKLFF.

The chain has TRBV11-2 and TRBJ2-1; 9 bases fit TRBD1. The CDR3 extends over 17 amino acids. Looked up from germline, CDR1 is SGHAT and CDR2 is FQNNGV. Trimming cost V 5 bases and J 9 bases; bases outside gene matches: 17. CDR3 nucleotides: TGTGCCAGCAGCCCGGGGGGCGGACAGGGGAGGCGTGGTGAGCAGTTCTTC. Residues: CASSPGGGQGRRGEQFF.

In its sample, this clone was seen once. V gene TRBV3-1 (or the pseudogene TRBV3-2) combines with J gene TRBJ1-2; 9 bases are shared with TRBD1. Trimming cost V 1 base and J 6 bases; bases outside gene matches: 9. CDR1 and CDR2 from the germline V gene are LGHDT and YNNKEL (reference sequence). CDR3 size: 16 residues. The CDR3 spells CASSQGSQGASNGYTF. The CDR3 DNA sequence: TGTGCCAGCAGCCAAGGCTCACAGGGGGCGTCGAATGGCTACACCTTC.

The CDR3, as DNA: TGTGCCAGCAGCCGCGGGGGCCCCTCTGGAAACACCATATATTTT. Its protein is CASSRGGPSGNTIYF. J is TRBJ1-3 and V is TRBV7-9; possibly TRBD1 for D (6 bases). This CDR3 has 15 residues. V lost 5 bases, J lost 0 bases, and 11 bases lay in between. Germline V gene data show CDR1 as SEHNR and CDR2 as FQNEAQ (reference sequence).